A selection of T cell receptor beta chains follows, all from one sample in a study of cytomegalovirus exposure and HLA in healthy donors. Some clones are missing from TCRdb's copy, which holds only in-frame ones; the method was immunoSEQ multiplex PCR. The sample has fewer than 70,000 clones, about 83% seen once. Sequenced input: PBMCs. Receptors originate from a human donor in good health. CDR3s include the opening cysteine and the closing phenylalanine or tryptophan. A D gene is named only where the DNA matches it firmly. Some rows mark clone size as missing; the rest say once, few, many or name a class of expanded clone.

J	D	V	length	size	DNA	CDR3
TRBJ2-5	.	TRBV5-1	14	.	TGCGCCAGCAGCTTGGGGACAGCCCAAGAGACCCAGTACTTC	CASSLGTAQETQYF
TRBJ1-1	.	TRBV11-3	13	.	TGTGCCAGCAGTCGAAACTGGTTCACTGAAGCTTTCTTT	CASSRNWFTEAFF
TRBJ2-3	.	TRBV4-1	16	.	TGCGCCAGCAGCCAGAGGTTTGGACTGATCACAGATACGCAGTATTTT	CASSQRFGLITDTQYF
TRBJ1-1	.	TRBV7-9	12	.	TGTGCCAGCAGCAATGGGACAAGTGAAGCTTTCTTT	CASSNGTSEAFF
TRBJ2-3	.	TRBV18	15	.	TGTGCCAGCTCACCAGGGGACTTTTACACAGATACGCAGTATTTT	CASSPGDFYTDTQYF
TRBJ2-5	TRBD1	TRBV11-3	14	.	TGTGCCAGCAGCTCGGGACAGGGGGGTGAGACCCAGTACTTC	CASSSGQGGETQYF
TRBJ2-7	.	TRBV7-9	13	once	TGTGCCAGCAGTGACAGGGAGGAGAACGAGCAGTACTTC	CASSDREENEQYF
TRBJ2-7	.	TRBV6-5	15	.	TGTGCCAGCAGTTACTCTCCAGATAGTTACTACGAGCAGTACTTC	CASSYSPDSYYEQYF
TRBJ2-7	.	TRBV9	14	.	TGTGCCAGCAGCGCCTCGGACTACTCCTACGAGCAGTACTTC	CASSASDYSYEQYF
TRBJ1-2	.	TRBV6-6	16	.	TGTGCCAGCAGCCCGACAGGATTTCATATTAATGATGGCTACACCTTC	CASSPTGFHINDGYTF
TRBJ2-7	TRBD1	TRBV6-1	13	.	TGTGCCAGCCGGAACAGGGGTGGGTACGAGCAGTACTTC	CASRNRGGYEQYF
TRBJ2-5	.	TRBV11-2	14	once	TGTGCCAGCAGCCCAACTACTAGTACGGAGACCCAGTACTTC	CASSPTTSTETQYF
TRBJ2-6	.	TRBV7-3	13	.	TGTGCCAGCAGCCCCGTTGGGGACACCGAAGTGACTTTC	CASSPVGDTEVTF
TRBJ2-1	.	TRBV5-1	12	once	TGCGCCAGCAGCGACAATTCCAATGAGCAGTTCTTC	CASSDNSNEQFF
TRBJ2-7	TRBD1	TRBV4-1	15	few	TGCGCCAGCAGCCAAGTTGGGACAGGGCCCTACGAGCAGTACTTC	CASSQVGTGPYEQYF
TRBJ2-1	.	TRBV4-3	15	.	TGCGCCAGCAGCCAAGAACAGGGCGATTACAATGAGCAGTTCTTC	CASSQEQGDYNEQFF
TRBJ2-5	.	TRBV7-9	13	.	TGTGCCAGCAGCTTAGGGGGGGAGGAGACCCAGTACTTC	CASSLGGEETQYF
TRBJ2-5	TRBD2	TRBV6-4	13	few	TGTGCCAGCAGTGACGGGACTAGCGGGGCCCAGTACTTC	CASSDGTSGAQYF
TRBJ2-5	TRBD1	TRBV7-9	16	.	TGTGCCAGCACAACCGCCGGGACAGGGTATGGAGAGACCCAGTACTTC	CASTTAGTGYGETQYF
TRBJ2-6	TRBD2	TRBV4-2	16	medium-sized	TGTGCCAGCAGCCAAGAGGGGGGGGCTGGGGCCAACGTCCTGACTTTC	CASSQEGGAGANVLTF
TRBJ1-5	.	TRBV11-2	15	.	TGTGCCAGCAGCTTAAGTAGTCTAGGAAGTCAGCCCCAGCATTTT	CASSLSSLGSQPQHF
TRBJ2-2	TRBD1	TRBV18	16	.	TGTGCCAGCTCCCTAGGGAAGGACAGGGCAACCGGGGAGCTGTTTTTT	CASSLGKDRATGELFF
TRBJ2-7	TRBD2	TRBV19	14	.	TGTGCCAGTAGTACCCTAGCGGGAGTCTACGAGCAGTACTTC	CASSTLAGVYEQYF
TRBJ2-3	TRBD2	TRBV11-3	14	.	TGTGCCAGCAGCTTGGAAGCGGGGTCTGATACGCAGTATTTT	CASSLEAGSDTQYF
TRBJ2-3	.	TRBV15	12	.	TGCGCCACCAGCACCGTACAGGGTACGCAGTATTTT	CATSTVQGTQYF
TRBJ1-2	TRBD1	TRBV7-2	13	.	TGTGCCAGCAGCGAGGACAGGGAACACGGCTACACCTTC	CASSEDREHGYTF